A single sample gave rise to the 12 T cell receptor beta chains below, sequenced in a study of T cell responses to AZD1222 COVID-19 vaccine. TCRdb keeps only in-frame clones here, not all; method: immunoSEQ multiplex PCR. The sample has about 140,000 clones, 85% to 95% seen once. The sequenced sample was peripheral blood, obtained 28 days after the second AZD1222 dose. The receptors derive from an adult who received the AZD1222 COVID-19 vaccine.

This sequence joins TRBV6-6 and TRBJ1-5; no clear D. The germline V and J ends were trimmed by 2 bases and 2 bases, with 13 bases remaining between them. This CDR3 comprises 16 residues. The germline gives CDR1 MNHNY, CDR2 SVGAGI (reference sequence). The CDR3 nucleotides read TGTGCCAGCAGTTACCGTCCGGGATATGGCAATCAGCCCCAGCATTTT. Protein sequence: CASSYRPGYGNQPQHF.

The V gene is TRBV6-5, the J gene TRBJ1-1; 7 bases align to TRBD1. The CDR3 totals 14 residues. CDR1 is MNHEY, CDR2 SVGAGI, per germline. The J segment lost 5 bases and the V segment lost 8 bases, leaving 11 bases of the junction unmatched. The CDR3 protein is CASLPRQGKTEAFF. CDR3 DNA: TGTGCCAGCCTCCCGAGACAGGGAAAAACTGAAGCTTTCTTT.

The chain is built from TRBV6-5 and TRBJ1-1; a weak D match, TRBD1 (5 bases). Germline V lookup: CDR1 MNHEY, CDR2 SVGAGI. The CDR3 contains 15 residues. The V gene lost 2 bases and the J gene lost 3 bases, with 13 bases spanning the gap. CDR3 region: CASSYHKGPDTEAFF. In nucleotides, the CDR3 is TGTGCCAGCAGTTACCATAAGGGGCCCGACACTGAAGCTTTCTTT.

The rearrangement joins TRBV28 to TRBJ1-5; D is perhaps TRBD1 (5 bases). This CDR3 has 14 amino acids. Trimming shortened V by 2 bases and J by 4 bases, and 9 bases separated the two germline ends. CDR1 and CDR2 from the germline V gene are MDHEN and SYDVKM. CDR3 nucleotides: TGTGCCAGCAGTTTAGTCGGGGGGAATCAGCCCCAGCATTTT. Its translation is CASSLVGGNQPQHF.

The V gene is TRBV28, the J gene TRBJ2-1; 8 nucleotides match TRBD2. The CDR3 length is 15 residues. The V and J ends lost 3 bases and 8 bases, in that order; junction bases with no gene match: 9. The V gene's germline CDR1 is MDHEN and CDR2 SYDVKM. This CDR3 reads CASSFPAGVTDEQFF. CDR3 sequence (DNA): TGTGCCAGCAGTTTCCCAGCGGGAGTTACGGATGAGCAGTTCTTC.

V is TRBV5-1 and J is TRBJ2-5; a weak D match, TRBD1 (5 bases). V was trimmed by 1 base and J by 2 bases, leaving 6 bases between them. The V gene's germline CDR1 is SGHRS and CDR2 YFSETQ. The CDR3 is 13 amino acids. The CDR3 loop is CASSLKGQETQYF. The CDR3 DNA reads as TGCGCCAGCAGCTTGAAGGGGCAAGAGACCCAGTACTTC.

The chain carries TRBV6-4 and TRBJ1-1; D is possibly TRBD1 (5 bases). This CDR3 comprises 13 residues. Trimming took off 7 bases at V and 6 bases at J, with 15 bases between the two ends. The germline CDR1 and CDR2 sequences are MRHNA and SNTAGT. The chain's CDR3 is CASISDRGSEAFF. DNA of the CDR3: TGTGCCAGCATAAGTGACAGAGGCTCTGAAGCTTTCTTT.

The chain is built from TRBV28 and TRBJ1-2, with D perhaps matching TRBD1 (5 bases). V was clipped by 4 bases and J by 2 bases, with 17 bases between them. CDR1 is MDHEN and CDR2 is SYDVKM in the germline V gene. This CDR3 is 16 amino acids long. As DNA, the CDR3 is TGTGCCAGCAGTTCCCGACGGCCGGGACTGAACTATGGCTACACCTTC. Amino acid sequence: CASSSRRPGLNYGYTF.

V is TRBV10-3 and J is TRBJ2-7, with D possibly called TRBD1 or TRBD2 (5 bases each). The CDR3 runs 13 residues. V lost 8 bases to trimming and J lost 2 bases, with 13 bases between them. Germline V lookup: CDR1 ENHRY, CDR2 SYGVKD. The CDR3 spells CAIQLGVAYEQYF. The CDR3 region has the DNA TGTGCCATCCAACTGGGGGTCGCCTACGAGCAGTACTTC.

The V and J genes are TRBV7-2 and TRBJ2-5; D gene ambiguous. Trimming took 1 base from V and 3 from J, leaving 6 bases between them. The germline CDR1 and CDR2 sequences are SGHTA and FQGNSA. The CDR3 consists of 13 residues. As DNA, the CDR3 is TGTGCCAGCAGCTTAGGGGCAGAAGAGACCCAGTACTTC. Amino acid sequence: CASSLGAEETQYF.

This chain uses TRBV5-4 with TRBJ1-2; the match to TRBD1 covers 7 bases. V was clipped by 1 base and J by 7 bases; unmatched bases: 7. Germline assignment: CDR1 SGHNT and CDR2 YYREEE (reference sequence). This CDR3 is built from 14 residues. The CDR3 reads CASSLKTGDPGYTF. The CDR3, as DNA: TGTGCCAGCAGCTTGAAAACAGGGGACCCTGGCTACACCTTC. Full variable domain (remainder filled in from reference TRBV5-4 and TRBJ1-2): ETGVTQSPTHLIKTRGQQVTLRCSSQSGHNTVSWYQQALGQGPQFIFQYYREEENGRGNFPPRFSGLQFPNYSSELNVNALELDDSALYLCASSLKTGDPGYTFGSGTRLTVV.

This clone came up a few times. The chain employs TRBV10-3 and TRBJ2-6, with D possibly being TRBD2 (5 bases). Germline values: CDR1 ENHRY, CDR2 SYGVKD. This CDR3 is built from 13 residues. The V gene lost 7 bases and the J gene lost 4 bases, with 8 bases spanning the gap. CDR3: CAIMREGANVLTF. The CDR3 DNA is TGTGCCATCATGAGGGAAGGGGCCAACGTCCTGACTTTC.